A few counts support the clone carrying this T cell receptor beta chain. Its target is not known. Each CDR3 protein is one row after TCRdb ran MiXCR on the 5' RACE reads. The table has tens of thousands of distinct CDR3 sequences, around 7.3% seen once. This CDR3 region has 15 residues. Trimming took off 0 bases at V and 7 bases at J, with 13 bases between the two ends. Germline-derived CDR1 and CDR2 are LNHNV and YYDKDF (reference sequence). This record comes from a study of T cells after yellow fever vaccination. General study points: Booster sampling recovered most clones from primary vaccination (about 97% CD4, roughly 90% CD8). Some clonotypes were seen in both the CD4 and the CD8 compartments. These made up a small share and likely arose from convergent recombination.

The material was CD8+ T cells sorted from PBMCs, obtained on the day of the yellow fever booster vaccination. The receptor was isolated from a man aged 25-40 years who received the YFV17D yellow fever vaccine. The chain couples TRBV15 to TRBJ2-1; the D call may be TRBD1 or TRBD2 (5 bases each). The CDR3 nucleotides are TGTGCCACCAGCAGAGAGGCGGGTGGGGGAAATGAGCAGTTCTTC. It encodes CATSREAGGGNEQFF.